This T cell receptor beta chain was retrieved from a study of control samples from healthy donors and cancer patients. In this sample, this clone turned up once. The CDR3 has 11 amino acids. V lost 2 bases and J 6 bases, leaving 3 bases between the germline ends. Germline V gene sequence: CDR1 MNHEY, CDR2 SVGEGT. Method: immunoSEQ multiplex PCR; TCRdb's copy keeps in-frame clones and lacks some. The sample shows roughly 130,000 clones, about nine tenths of them seen only once. The receptor's source is a man under 40 in good health. The V gene is TRBV6-2 or TRBV6-3, the J gene TRBJ2-3, with D unclear. Sequences were obtained from blood. The CDR3 here is CASSYGDTQYF. CDR3 bases: TGTGCCAGCAGTTACGGGGATACGCAGTATTTT.